This T cell receptor beta chain was recovered during a study of shared T cell receptors in the human thymus. Assay: immunoSEQ multiplex PCR; the TCRdb copy retains only in-frame clones and omits some. The sample lists about 660,000 clones, around 87% occurring once. V was clipped by 4 bases and J by 4 bases; unmatched bases: 6. This CDR3 has 14 residues. From germline, CDR1 is MNHEY and CDR2 SVGAGI. This sample also appeared in a second study, on human thymus T cells. This second study notes: Thymus tissue for the work was resected from patients undergoing corrective heart surgery. Thymic repertoires of unrelated individuals were reported in related research to overlap highly.

The specimen sequenced was thymocytes. The TCR comes from a boy in the first two years of life with a congenital heart defect. V and J are TRBV6-5 and TRBJ1-2; 7 positions match TRBD1. Here the CDR3 DNA reads TGTGCCAGCAGTTCTCGACAGGGCACCTATGGCTACACCTTC. The encoded protein is CASSSRQGTYGYTF.